This TCR beta chain was recovered during a study of post-analysis software for immune sequencing data. The study's findings and limits: Roughly five TRBV segments were significantly more frequent in patients than in controls. TRBV5-6, TRBV5-1 and TRBV20-1 were among these segments.

With respect to this clonotype: Its antigen is not identified. One junction end disagrees with the germline gene, perhaps due to a read error.

Unique-molecular-identifier-tagged TCR beta cDNA libraries were used. TCRdb ran MiXCR on the PCR reads and lists one entry per CDR3 protein. Of hundreds of thousands of distinct CDR3 sequences in the sample, 25% to 30% were seen once. CDR3 length: 12 amino acids. In germline, CDR1 is MNHNS, CDR2 SASEGT. This chain links TRBV6-1 with TRBJ2-1; D unresolved. Sequenced: blood. The clonotype comes from a girl aged 5 to 17 with multiple sclerosis. The CDR3, as DNA: TGTACCAGCAGCGAATTCTCTGTCGAGCAGTTCTTC. Its translation is CTSSEFSVEQFF.